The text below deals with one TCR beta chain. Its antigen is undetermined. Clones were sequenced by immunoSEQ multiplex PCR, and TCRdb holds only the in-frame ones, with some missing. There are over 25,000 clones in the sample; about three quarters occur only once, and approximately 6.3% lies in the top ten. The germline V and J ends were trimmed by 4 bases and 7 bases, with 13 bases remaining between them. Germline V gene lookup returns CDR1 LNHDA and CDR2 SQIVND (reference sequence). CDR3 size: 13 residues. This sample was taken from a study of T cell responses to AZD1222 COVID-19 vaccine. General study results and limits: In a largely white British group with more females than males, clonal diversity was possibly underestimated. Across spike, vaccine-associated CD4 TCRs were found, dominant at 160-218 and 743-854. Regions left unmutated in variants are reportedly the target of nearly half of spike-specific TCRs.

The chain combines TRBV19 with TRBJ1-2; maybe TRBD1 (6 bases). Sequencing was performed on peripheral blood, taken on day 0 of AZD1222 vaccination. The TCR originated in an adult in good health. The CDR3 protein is CASSTQGLGGYTF. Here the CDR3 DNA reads TGTGCCAGTAGTACCCAGGGGCTTGGTGGCTACACCTTC.